Described below is a single T cell receptor beta chain sequence and its context. This entry belongs to a study of control samples from healthy donors and cancer patients. The repertoire was sequenced with immunoSEQ multiplex PCR; TCRdb's copy has only in-frame clones and lacks some. The sample carries about 220,000 clones, over 90% recorded once. Germline V CDR1 and CDR2: SGHNT, YENEEA. Trimming took 3 bases from V and 3 from J, leaving 6 bases between them. The CDR3 contains 13 residues. This TCR was sampled from a man aged 50 to 59 in good health. V and J are TRBV11-3 and TRBJ1-3; the D is unclear. The specimen was blood. CDR3: CASSFDYGNTIYF. Written as DNA, the CDR3 is TGTGCCAGCAGCTTCGACTATGGAAACACCATATATTTT.